These 29 T cell receptor beta chains came from one sample sequenced in a study of T cell repertoires in cytomegalovirus infection (dated by TCRdb to the late 2010s). Sequencing relied on an Illumina HiSeq 1500. Using fastp trimming at Q25 and MiXCR clonotype assembly, TCRdb reanalyzed the public sequencing data and kept in-frame beta chains. Here each entry gathers all rows of one CDR3 protein and keeps the most common genes and DNA. This sample is represented by 300,000 or so distinct CDR3 sequences; roughly 25% of them were singletons. Clones ranked in the top ten supply more than 11% of the sample. Material: PBMCs. The receptors originated from a human donor in good health (CMV status not recorded). Some clones in this sample may be carry-over from other donors' samples.

J is TRBJ1-6 and V is TRBV28, with 7 bases aligning to TRBD1. The germline CDR1 and CDR2 sequences are MDHEN and SYDVKM. The CDR3 length is 14 residues. V dropped 4 bases and J dropped 10; count of bases not matched to a gene: 7. Here the CDR3 DNA reads TGTGCCAGCAGTTACCGACAGGGAGCATCACCCCTCCACTTT. Residues: CASSYRQGASPLHF.

This clonotype was counted many times. This rearrangement joins TRBV7-2 to TRBJ1-6; 10 positions match TRBD1. This CDR3 is built from 15 residues. Trimming at V came to 4 bases and at J to 10 bases, leaving 7 bases not matched to a gene. The germline gives CDR1 SGHTA, CDR2 FQGNSA. CDR3 sequence: CASSYEGQGRSPLHF. In DNA, the CDR3 is TGTGCCAGCAGCTACGAGGGACAGGGGCGGTCACCCCTCCACTTT.

The gene calls are TRBV2 and TRBJ2-7; 11 bases line up with TRBD2. V was pared by 9 bases and J by 4 bases, with 5 bases of the junction left unmatched. This CDR3 comprises 13 residues. CDR1 SNHLY and CDR2 FYNNEI come from the germline V gene. This CDR3 reads CASLAGGFYEQYF. The CDR3 DNA follows: TGTGCCAGTCTAGCGGGGGGTTTTTACGAGCAGTACTTC. The full variable domain, in which reference TRBV2 and TRBJ2-7 provide the parts outside the CDR3, is EPEVTQTPSHQVTQMGQEVILRCVPISNHLYFYWYRQILGQKVEFLVSFYNNEISEKSEIFDDQFSVERPDGSNFTLKIRSTKLEDSAMYFCASLAGGFYEQYFGPGTRLTVT.

The rearrangement uses TRBV6-5 and TRBJ2-5; 13 bases are a match to TRBD2. The V and J ends lost 5 bases and 4 bases, in that order; junction bases with no gene match: 4. Germline V gene data show CDR1 as MNHEY and CDR2 as SVGAGI. This CDR3 contains 15 residues. The CDR3 DNA reads as TGTGCCAGCAGTACACTAGCGGGAGGGATAGAGACCCAGTACTTC. This translates into CASSTLAGGIETQYF.

The chain employs TRBV6-9 and TRBJ1-1; unclear D gene. Per the germline V gene, CDR1 is MNHGY and CDR2 is SVAAGI. This CDR3 is 14 amino acids long. V shed 8 bases and J shed 0 bases, with 13 bases lying between them. CDR3: CASEEQMLNTEAFF. CDR3 sequence (DNA): TGTGCCAGCGAGGAACAGATGCTGAACACTGAAGCTTTCTTT.

This clonotype appeared a few times. The J gene is TRBJ1-2, the V gene TRBV7-9; TRBD1 might be the D (6 bases). From germline, CDR1 is SEHNR and CDR2 FQNEAQ (reference sequence). This CDR3 contains 16 residues. V was shortened by 1 base and J by 2 bases, with 14 bases between the two germline ends. In nucleotides, the CDR3 is TGTGCCAGCAGCTTAGGCGGGGGCAGAGGAAACTATGGCTACACCTTC. It specifies CASSLGGGRGNYGYTF.

The gene calls are TRBV19 and TRBJ2-3, with 7 bases fitting TRBD2. V dropped 6 bases and J dropped 1; count of bases not matched to a gene: 7. Per germline, CDR1 LNHDA and CDR2 SQIVND (reference sequence). The length of the CDR3 is 15 residues. The CDR3 DNA reads as TGTGCCAGTAGCAACTGGGGGAGGGGCACAGATACGCAGTATTTT. As protein: CASSNWGRGTDTQYF.

This clonotype was detected many times. The rearrangement uses TRBV28 and TRBJ2-3; 11 nucleotides line up with TRBD2. The CDR3 runs to 17 residues. Germline values: CDR1 MDHEN, CDR2 SYDVKM. J was trimmed by 5 bases and V by 5 bases; bases with no gene match: 12. The CDR3 reads CASSIPLAGASGDTQYF. CDR3 DNA: TGTGCCAGCAGTATCCCACTAGCGGGGGCCTCGGGAGATACGCAGTATTTT.

This clonotype occurred a few times. The chain carries TRBV7-2 and TRBJ2-1; possibly TRBD2 for D (6 bases). Germline CDR1 is SGHTA and CDR2 is FQGNSA. The CDR3 is 15 residues long. Trimming cost V 5 bases and J 0 bases, with 11 bases left between them. CDR3 region: CASSAFSGSYNEQFF. The CDR3 nucleotides are TGTGCCAGCAGCGCCTTTAGCGGCTCCTACAATGAGCAGTTCTTC.

This clonotype has a handful of counts. The chain joins TRBV19 to TRBJ1-1; D may be TRBD1 (5 bases). This CDR3 has 13 residues. Trimming pared 7 bases from V and 1 base from J, leaving 10 bases between. Germline CDR1 is LNHDA and CDR2 is SQIVND (reference sequence). CDR3 in amino acids: CASTGVRNTEAFF. CDR3 sequence (DNA): TGTGCCAGTACGGGGGTACGGAACACTGAAGCTTTCTTT.

This clonotype was picked up a small number of times. This chain joins TRBV28 and TRBJ2-5, with D possibly TRBD1 on 6 matching bases. The germline V and J ends were trimmed by 5 bases and 4 bases, with 17 bases remaining between them. The CDR3 is 15 residues long. From germline, CDR1 is MDHEN and CDR2 SYDVKM. The DNA for the CDR3 is TGTGCCAGCAGTCCCGCCTCTCGACAGGTAGAGACCCAGTACTTC. Encoded protein: CASSPASRQVETQYF. The full variable domain, in which reference TRBV28 and TRBJ2-5 provide the parts outside the CDR3, is DVKVTQSSRYLVKRTGEKVFLECVQDMDHENMFWYRQDPGLGLRLIYFSYDVKMKEKGDIPEGYSVSREKKERFSLILESASTNQTSMYLCASSPASRQVETQYFGPGTRLLVL.

The chain joins TRBV20-1 to TRBJ2-4; 8 bases map to TRBD1. Germline assignment: CDR1 DFQATT and CDR2 SNEGSKA (reference sequence). V lost 1 base and J lost 4; bases outside the gene matches: 6. This CDR3 is built from 15 residues. CDR3 sequence (DNA): TGCAGTGCTAGAGGCCGCACAGGGGGTAAAAACATTCAGTACTTC. Translation gives CSARGRTGGKNIQYF.

This clonotype was counted ten times or more. The chain carries TRBV7-9 and TRBJ1-3, with D tentatively TRBD1 (5 bases). Germline assignment: CDR1 SEHNR and CDR2 FQNEAQ (reference sequence). With 7 bases removed from V and 0 bases from J, the gap between germline ends came to 13 bases. The CDR3 covers 15 residues. The CDR3 nucleotides are TGTGCCAGCACCTGGGGCGCGGTCTCTGGAAACACCATATATTTT. Its protein is CASTWGAVSGNTIYF.

This chain joins TRBV27 and TRBJ2-5; D is undetermined. Germline V gene lookup returns CDR1 MNHEY and CDR2 SMNVEV (reference sequence). The length of the CDR3 is 13 residues. The V end was cut by 5 bases, the J end by 6 bases, with 13 bases between. As DNA, the CDR3 is TGTGCCAGCAGTGCTAGTATTGGCAAGACCCAGTACTTC. Amino acid sequence: CASSASIGKTQYF.

The J gene is TRBJ2-5, the V gene TRBV5-1; 8 nucleotides match TRBD1. The CDR3 has 15 amino acids. CDR1 and CDR2 (germline): SGHRS, YFSETQ. V trimming: 4 bases; J trimming: 1 base; junction bases outside the gene matches: 6. The CDR3 protein is CASSLTTGVQETQYF. The CDR3 region has the DNA TGCGCCAGCAGCCTTACGACAGGGGTCCAAGAGACCCAGTACTTC.

The genes are TRBV10-3 and TRBJ2-3, with TRBD2 matching over 9 bases. CDR1 is ENHRY, CDR2 SYGVKD, per germline. CDR3 size: 18 residues. V shed 10 bases, J shed 2 bases, and the junction held 19 bases outside the gene matches. The CDR3 nucleotides read TGTGCCACCGACTCCAAACAAGGACTAGCGAGAACCACAGATACGCAGTATTTT. Translating gives CATDSKQGLARTTDTQYF.

This clonotype was seen more than once but under ten times. The rearrangement joins TRBV19 to TRBJ2-1; 9 bases align to TRBD2. With 9 bases clipped from V and 4 bases from J, the junction kept 10 bases outside the gene matches. The CDR3 length is 15 residues. Germline CDR1 reads LNHDA; CDR2 reads SQIVND (reference sequence). CDR3 protein: CASSQGLAGYNEQFF. The CDR3 coding sequence is TGTGCCAGCTCCCAGGGGCTAGCGGGGTACAATGAGCAGTTCTTC.

This clonotype was counted once. This sequence joins TRBV5-1 and TRBJ1-1; D is unclear. Trimming removed 4 bases from V and 4 bases from J, with 14 bases in between. Germline loops: CDR1 SGHRS, CDR2 YFSETQ. This CDR3 comprises 14 residues. In DNA, the CDR3 is TGCGCCAGCAGCGAGATGACGTGGGGCACTGAAGCTTTCTTT. This encodes CASSEMTWGTEAFF.

As for this clonotype: The germline gene is not matched at one end of the junction; a read error may be the cause. This chain links TRBV11-2 with TRBJ2-1, with 11 bases fitting TRBD2. Germline V gene sequence: CDR1 SGHAT, CDR2 FQNNGV. This CDR3 is built from 17 residues. The CDR3 loop is CASSLYRSLAGGHDQFF. The CDR3 DNA is TGTGCCAGCAGCTTATATAGGAGCCTAGCGGGAGGCCATGATCAGTTCTTC.

This clonotype appeared a single time. The genes are TRBV12-3 or TRBV12-4 and TRBJ2-2; no reliable D call. The CDR3 is made up of 14 amino acids. Trimming pared 2 bases from V and 0 bases from J, leaving 4 bases between. This CDR3 is CASSLFSNTGELFF. CDR3 bases: TGTGCCAGCAGTTTATTCTCGAACACCGGGGAGCTGTTTTTT.

The sample holds a few counts of this clonotype. The chain employs TRBV5-6 and TRBJ2-7; 10 nucleotides align to TRBD1. J gave up 4 bases and V 3 bases, and 7 bases lay outside the gene matches. CDR3 length equals 15 residues. Germline CDR1 reads SGHDT; CDR2 reads YYEEEE. For the CDR3, the DNA is TGTGCCAGCAGCTGGCAGACAGGGGGCGTTTACGAGCAGTACTTC. Protein product: CASSWQTGGVYEQYF.

The rearrangement joins TRBV23-1 to TRBJ2-7; D call uncertain. TRBV23-1 is labeled an ORF, and its function is uncertain. The germline V and J ends were trimmed by 2 bases and 3 bases, with 17 bases remaining between them. There are 16 residues in the CDR3. The CDR3 DNA follows: TGCGCCAGCAGTCAAGTAATGAGGTCAGAAAACTACGAGCAGTACTTC. Its protein product is CASSQVMRSENYEQYF.

Only a few counts were recorded for this clonotype. The chain has TRBV6-5 and TRBJ1-6; D call uncertain. The CDR3 runs to 14 residues. Germline-derived CDR1 and CDR2 are MNHEY and SVGAGI. The V gene lost 6 bases and the J gene lost 8 bases, with 14 bases spanning the gap. The CDR3: CASSVDGRYSPLHF. In nucleotides, the CDR3 is TGTGCCAGCAGCGTGGACGGCCGGTATTCACCCCTCCACTTT.

The chain uses TRBV2 and TRBJ1-2; D gene unclear. Trimming cost V 5 bases and J 5 bases, with 15 bases left between them. In germline, CDR1 is SNHLY, CDR2 FYNNEI. The CDR3 runs 14 residues. As DNA, the CDR3 is TGTGCCAGCAGTATTAAGACGGAGATATATGGCTACACCTTC. This sequence encodes CASSIKTEIYGYTF.

On this clonotype itself: One base away lies a much larger clone, so this may be a sequencing read error. The genes are TRBV7-4 and TRBJ2-3; D is unresolved. Trimming took 4 bases from V and 3 from J, leaving 17 bases between them. The germline V gene encodes CDR1 SGHVT and CDR2 SQSDAQ. There are 16 residues in the CDR3. CDR3 residues: CASSSQEFPRTDTQYF. CDR3 nucleotides: TGTGCCAGCAGCTCCCAGGAGTTTCCTAGAACAGATACGCAGTATTTT. Variable domain in full (rest from reference TRBV7-4 and TRBJ2-3): GAGVSQSPRYKVAKRGRDVALRCDSISGHVTLYWYRQTLGQGSEVLTYSQSDAQRDKSGRPSGRFSAERPERSVSTLKIQRTEQGDSAVYLCASSSQEFPRTDTQYFGPGTRLTVL.

This clonotype appeared a few times. The genes are TRBV6-1 and TRBJ2-3; no clear D. The CDR3 is 14 amino acids. Germline assignment: CDR1 MNHNS and CDR2 SASEGT. The V end was cut by 6 bases, the J end by 3 bases, with 13 bases between. CDR3 loop: CASSPAASTDTQYF. The CDR3 nucleotides are TGTGCCAGCAGCCCCGCTGCTAGTACAGATACGCAGTATTTT.

The chain employs TRBV7-2 and TRBJ2-7; the match to TRBD2 covers 9 bases. Trimming removed 6 bases from V and 5 bases from J; junction bases left unmatched: 11. Germline lookup yields CDR1 SGHTA and CDR2 FQGNSA. The CDR3 loop spans 15 amino acids. CDR3 sequence: CASRPSSGVRHEQYF. The CDR3 nucleotides are TGTGCCAGCAGACCGTCTAGCGGGGTAAGGCACGAGCAGTACTTC.

The gene calls are TRBV27 and TRBJ2-1; 11 bases agree with TRBD2. The junction had 8 bases not matched to a gene; V was cut back by 3 bases and J by 4 bases. Germline CDR1 MNHEY, CDR2 SMNVEV (reference sequence). The CDR3 runs to 17 residues. In DNA form, the CDR3 reads TGTGCCAGCAGTTTCCGCGGGACTAGCGGAAAGTACAATGAGCAGTTCTTC. Translated: CASSFRGTSGKYNEQFF.

J is TRBJ2-1 and V is TRBV29-1; 10 bases are shared with TRBD1. The CDR3 has 13 residues. V lost 5 bases to trimming and J lost 6 bases; unmatched junction nucleotides: 4. The V gene's germline CDR1 is SQVTM and CDR2 ANQGSEA. The CDR3 DNA follows: TGCAGCGTTACGGACAGGGGGATCAATGAGCAGTTCTTC. This encodes CSVTDRGINEQFF.